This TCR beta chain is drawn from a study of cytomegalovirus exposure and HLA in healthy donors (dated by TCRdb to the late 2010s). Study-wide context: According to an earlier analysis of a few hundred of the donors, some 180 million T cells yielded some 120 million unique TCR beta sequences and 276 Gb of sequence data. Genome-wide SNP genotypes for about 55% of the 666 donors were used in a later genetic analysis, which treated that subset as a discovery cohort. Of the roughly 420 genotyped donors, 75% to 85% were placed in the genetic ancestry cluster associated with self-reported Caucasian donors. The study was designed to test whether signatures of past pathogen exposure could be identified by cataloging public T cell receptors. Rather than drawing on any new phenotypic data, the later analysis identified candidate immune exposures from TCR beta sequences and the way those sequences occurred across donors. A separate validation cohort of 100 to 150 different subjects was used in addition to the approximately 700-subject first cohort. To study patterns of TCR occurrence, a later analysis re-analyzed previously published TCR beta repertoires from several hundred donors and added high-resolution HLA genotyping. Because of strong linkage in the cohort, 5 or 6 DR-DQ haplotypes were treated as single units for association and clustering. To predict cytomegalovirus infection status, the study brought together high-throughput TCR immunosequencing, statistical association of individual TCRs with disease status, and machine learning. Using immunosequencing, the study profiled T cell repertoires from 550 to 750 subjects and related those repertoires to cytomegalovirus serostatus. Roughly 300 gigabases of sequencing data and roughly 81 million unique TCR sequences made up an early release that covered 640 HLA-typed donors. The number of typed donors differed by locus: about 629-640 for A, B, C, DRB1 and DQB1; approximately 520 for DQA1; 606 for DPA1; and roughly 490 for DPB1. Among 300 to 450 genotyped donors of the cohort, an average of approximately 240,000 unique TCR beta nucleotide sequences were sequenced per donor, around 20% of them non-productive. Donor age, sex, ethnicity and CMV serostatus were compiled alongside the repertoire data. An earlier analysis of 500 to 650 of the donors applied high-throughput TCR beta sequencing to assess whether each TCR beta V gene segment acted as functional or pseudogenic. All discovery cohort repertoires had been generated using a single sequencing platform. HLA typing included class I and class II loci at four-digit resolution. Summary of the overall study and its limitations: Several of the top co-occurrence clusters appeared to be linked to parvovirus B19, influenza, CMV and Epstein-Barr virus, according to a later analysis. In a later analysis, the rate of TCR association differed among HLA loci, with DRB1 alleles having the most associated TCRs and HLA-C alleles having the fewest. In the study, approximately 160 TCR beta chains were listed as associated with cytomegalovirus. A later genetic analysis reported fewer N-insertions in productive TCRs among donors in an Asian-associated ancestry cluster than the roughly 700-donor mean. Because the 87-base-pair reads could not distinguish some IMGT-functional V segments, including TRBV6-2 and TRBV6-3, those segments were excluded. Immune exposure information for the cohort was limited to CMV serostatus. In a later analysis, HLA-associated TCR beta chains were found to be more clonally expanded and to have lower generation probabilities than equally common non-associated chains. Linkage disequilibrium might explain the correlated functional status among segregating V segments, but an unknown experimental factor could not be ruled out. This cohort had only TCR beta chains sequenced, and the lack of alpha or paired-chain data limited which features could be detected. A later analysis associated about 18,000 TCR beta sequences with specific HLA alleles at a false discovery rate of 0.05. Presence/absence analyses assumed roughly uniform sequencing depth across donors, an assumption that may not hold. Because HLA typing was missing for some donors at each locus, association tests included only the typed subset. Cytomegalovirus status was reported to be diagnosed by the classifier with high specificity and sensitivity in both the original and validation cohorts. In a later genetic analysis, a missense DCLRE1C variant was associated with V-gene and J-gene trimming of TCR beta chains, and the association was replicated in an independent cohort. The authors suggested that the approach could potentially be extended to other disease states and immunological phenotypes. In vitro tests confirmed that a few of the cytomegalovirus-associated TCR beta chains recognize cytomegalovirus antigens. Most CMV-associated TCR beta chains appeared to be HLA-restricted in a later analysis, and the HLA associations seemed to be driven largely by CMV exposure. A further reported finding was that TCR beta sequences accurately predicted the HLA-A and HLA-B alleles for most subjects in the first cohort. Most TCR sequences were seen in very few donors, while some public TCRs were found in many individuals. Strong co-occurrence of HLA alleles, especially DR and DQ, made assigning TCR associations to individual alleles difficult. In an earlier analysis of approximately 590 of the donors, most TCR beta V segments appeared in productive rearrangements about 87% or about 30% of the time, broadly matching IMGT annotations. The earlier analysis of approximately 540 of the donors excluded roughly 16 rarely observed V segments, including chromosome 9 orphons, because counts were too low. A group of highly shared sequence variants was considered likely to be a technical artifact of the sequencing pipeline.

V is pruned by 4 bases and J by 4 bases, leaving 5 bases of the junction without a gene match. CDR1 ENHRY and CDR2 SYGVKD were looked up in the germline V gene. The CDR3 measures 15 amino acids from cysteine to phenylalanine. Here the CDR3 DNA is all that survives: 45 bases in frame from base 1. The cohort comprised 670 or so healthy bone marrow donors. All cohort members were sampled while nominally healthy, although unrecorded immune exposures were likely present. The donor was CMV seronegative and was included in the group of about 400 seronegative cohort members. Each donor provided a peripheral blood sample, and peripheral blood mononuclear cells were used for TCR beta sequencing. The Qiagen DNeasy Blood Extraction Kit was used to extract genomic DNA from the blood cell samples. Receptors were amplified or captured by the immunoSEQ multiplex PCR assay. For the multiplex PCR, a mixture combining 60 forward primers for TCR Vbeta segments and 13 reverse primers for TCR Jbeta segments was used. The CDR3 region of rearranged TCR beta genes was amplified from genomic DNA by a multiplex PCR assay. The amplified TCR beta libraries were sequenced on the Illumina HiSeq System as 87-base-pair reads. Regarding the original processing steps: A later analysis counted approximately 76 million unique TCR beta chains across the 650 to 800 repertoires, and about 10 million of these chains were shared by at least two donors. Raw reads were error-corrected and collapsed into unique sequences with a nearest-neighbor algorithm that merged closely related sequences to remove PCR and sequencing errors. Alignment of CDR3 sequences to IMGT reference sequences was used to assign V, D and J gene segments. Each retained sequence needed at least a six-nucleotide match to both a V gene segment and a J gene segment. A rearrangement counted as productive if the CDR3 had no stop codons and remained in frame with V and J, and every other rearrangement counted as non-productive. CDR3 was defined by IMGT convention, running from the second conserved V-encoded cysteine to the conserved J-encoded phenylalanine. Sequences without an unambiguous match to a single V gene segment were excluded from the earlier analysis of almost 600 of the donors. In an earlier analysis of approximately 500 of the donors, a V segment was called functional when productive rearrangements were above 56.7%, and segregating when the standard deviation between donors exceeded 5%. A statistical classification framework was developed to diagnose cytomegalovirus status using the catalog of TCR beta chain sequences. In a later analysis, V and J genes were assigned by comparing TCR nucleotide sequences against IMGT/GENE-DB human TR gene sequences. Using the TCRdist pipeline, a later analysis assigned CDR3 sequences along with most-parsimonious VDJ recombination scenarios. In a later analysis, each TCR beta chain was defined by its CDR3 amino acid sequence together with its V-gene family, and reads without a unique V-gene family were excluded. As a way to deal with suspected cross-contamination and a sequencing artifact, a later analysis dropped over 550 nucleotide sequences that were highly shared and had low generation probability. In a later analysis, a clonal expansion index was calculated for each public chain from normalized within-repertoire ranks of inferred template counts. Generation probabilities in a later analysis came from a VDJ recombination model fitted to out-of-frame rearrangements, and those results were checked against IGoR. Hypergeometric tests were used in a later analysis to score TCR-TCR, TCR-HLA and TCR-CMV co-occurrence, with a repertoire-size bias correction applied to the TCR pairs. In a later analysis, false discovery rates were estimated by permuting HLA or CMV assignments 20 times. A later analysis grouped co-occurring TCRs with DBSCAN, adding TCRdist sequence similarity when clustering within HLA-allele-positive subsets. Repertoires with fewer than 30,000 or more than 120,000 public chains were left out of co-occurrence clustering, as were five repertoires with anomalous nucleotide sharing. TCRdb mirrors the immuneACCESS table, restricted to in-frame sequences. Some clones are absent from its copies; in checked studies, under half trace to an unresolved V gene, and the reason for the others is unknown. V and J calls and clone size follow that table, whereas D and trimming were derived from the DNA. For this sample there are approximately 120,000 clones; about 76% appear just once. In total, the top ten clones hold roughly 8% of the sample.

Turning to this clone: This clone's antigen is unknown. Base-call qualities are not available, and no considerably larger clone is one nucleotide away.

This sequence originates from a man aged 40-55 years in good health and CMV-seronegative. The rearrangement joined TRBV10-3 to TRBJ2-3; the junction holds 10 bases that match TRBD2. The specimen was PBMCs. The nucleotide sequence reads TGTGCCATCAGTGTGATAGCGGGGGGTCCAGATACGCAGTATTTT. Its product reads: CAISVIAGGPDTQYF.